The source of this TCR beta chain is a study of blood T cell repertoires in COVID-19. Whole-study context: Samples representing acute and convalescent COVID-19 were sourced from the United States, Italy and Spain. Sources were T cells, B-cell-depleted T cells, or PBMCs; the material itself was cDNA or gDNA.

V was clipped by 8 bases and J by 2 bases, with 16 bases between them. The CDR3 is made up of 14 amino acids. CDR1 and CDR2 (germline): SNHLY, FYNNEI. Under the authors' procedure: Amplifying reference gene primers gave estimates of nucleated cell counts. TCRdb's table, derived via immunoSEQ multiplex PCR, lists solely in-frame clones and lacks some. V, J and clone size reflect that table, while D and trimming were determined from the DNA. The data show some 700,000 clones, more than 80% seen once. Sequenced sample: peripheral blood. The chain joins TRBV2 to TRBJ2-7, with D possibly TRBD1 on 6 matching bases. This clonotype originated in a woman between 18 and 29 years old with acute or convalescent COVID-19. As DNA, the CDR3 is TGTGCCAGCTCTACAGGGCAGGGTGCCTACGAGCAGTACTTC. Its translation is CASSTGQGAYEQYF.